What follows describes a single T cell receptor (beta chain). Antigen unknown. These data come from a study of follicular helper T cells after annual influenza vaccination. Sequencing was performed with immunoSEQ multiplex PCR; in TCRdb, only in-frame clones are kept and a portion is missing. The table shows nearly 11,000 clones, with around four fifths occurring only once. Regarding the study as a whole: ICOS+CD38+ cTfh clonality tracked population frequency, and its change tracked circulating plasmablast change. Undersampling of the much larger non-cTfh compartments could not be excluded for influenza clone enrichment.

In germline, CDR1 is SGHAT, CDR2 FQNNGV. The CDR3 has 15 residues. V lost 5 bases and J lost 5, with 19 bases in between. Before and after seasonal inactivated influenza vaccination, adults gave blood for sorting CD4 subsets for sequencing. Donors were community-dwelling with no influenza vaccine in the prior 6 months. The sequence was obtained from an adult who received the influenza vaccine. The V and J genes are TRBV11-2 and TRBJ2-7; tentative D call: TRBD1 (6 bases). Sequences were derived from CXCR5- memory CD4+ T cells sorted from blood, sampled 6 weeks after influenza vaccination. CDR3 sequence (DNA): TGTGCCAGCAGCCCCCTAAGGGGGAGACTGGACGAGCAGTACTTC. This codes for CASSPLRGRLDEQYF.